This T cell receptor (beta chain) was captured by sequencing in a study of technical replicates of blood from a handful of donors. J gave up 3 bases and V 7 bases, and 3 bases lay outside the gene matches. The CDR3 has 14 residues. Germline V gives CDR1 SNHLY, CDR2 FYNNEI. Using immunoSEQ multiplex PCR, the repertoire was profiled, and TCRdb retains in-frame clones only, with some absent. The profile shows under 15,000 clones, 85% to 95% of them singletons. The TCR originated in a human donor in good health. Input material: PBMCs. V usage is TRBV2 and J usage is TRBJ2-2, with 9 bases fitting TRBD2. The CDR3 loop is CASIVAGDTGELFF. Written as DNA, the CDR3 is TGTGCCAGCATCGTAGCGGGAGACACCGGGGAGCTGTTTTTT.